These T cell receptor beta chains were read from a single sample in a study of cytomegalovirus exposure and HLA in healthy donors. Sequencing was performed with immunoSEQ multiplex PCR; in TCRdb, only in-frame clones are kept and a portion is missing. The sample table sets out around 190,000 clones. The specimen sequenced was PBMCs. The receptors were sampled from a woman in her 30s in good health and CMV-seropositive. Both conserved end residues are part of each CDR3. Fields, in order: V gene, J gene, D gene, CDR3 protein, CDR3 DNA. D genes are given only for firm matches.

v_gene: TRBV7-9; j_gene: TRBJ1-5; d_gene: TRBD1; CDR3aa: CASSSYGQGKSSGQPQHF; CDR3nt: TGTGCCAGCAGCTCCTACGGACAGGGAAAGTCCTCGGGTCAGCCCCAGCATTTT
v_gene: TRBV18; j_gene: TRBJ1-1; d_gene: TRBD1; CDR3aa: CASSPSRTGSTEAFF; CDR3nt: TGTGCCAGCTCACCGAGCAGGACAGGGTCAACTGAAGCTTTCTTT
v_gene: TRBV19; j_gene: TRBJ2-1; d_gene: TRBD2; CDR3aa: CASSIVRGRNYNEQFF; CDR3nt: TGTGCCAGTAGTATAGTTCGCGGGAGGAACTACAATGAGCAGTTCTTC
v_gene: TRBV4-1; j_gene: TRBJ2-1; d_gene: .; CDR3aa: CASSPRDRPPAGDEQFF; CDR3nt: TGCGCCAGCAGCCCGCGGGACAGACCGCCAGCGGGGGATGAGCAGTTCTTC
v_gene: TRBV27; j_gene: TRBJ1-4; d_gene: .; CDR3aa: CASSLASGGAPEKLFF; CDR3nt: TGTGCCAGCAGTTTAGCCTCGGGGGGCGCACCTGAAAAACTGTTTTTT
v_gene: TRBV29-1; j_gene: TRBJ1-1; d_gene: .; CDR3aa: CSSKPRVNTEAFF; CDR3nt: TGCAGCTCAAAACCCAGGGTGAACACTGAAGCTTTCTTT
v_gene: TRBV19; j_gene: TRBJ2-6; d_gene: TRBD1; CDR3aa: CATSPDRGQGANVLTF; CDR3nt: TGTGCCACCTCGCCCGACAGGGGGCAAGGGGCCAACGTCCTGACTTTC
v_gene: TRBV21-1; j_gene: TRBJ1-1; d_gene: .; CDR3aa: CASSKARGGITNTEAFF; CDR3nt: TGTGCCAGCAGCAAAGCGAGAGGGGGCATCACGAACACTGAAGCTTTCTTT
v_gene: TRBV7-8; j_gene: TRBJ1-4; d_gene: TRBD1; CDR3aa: CASSLQGAGEKLFF; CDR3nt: TGTGCCAGCAGCTTACAGGGGGCCGGTGAAAAACTGTTTTTT
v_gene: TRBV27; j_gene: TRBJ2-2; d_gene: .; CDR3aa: CASRSGRFTGELFF; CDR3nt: TGTGCCAGCAGAAGCGGACGGTTTACCGGGGAGCTGTTTTTT
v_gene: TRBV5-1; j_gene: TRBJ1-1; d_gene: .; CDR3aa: CASSLARGHMNTEAFF; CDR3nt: TGCGCCAGCAGCTTGGCCCGAGGACACATGAACACTGAAGCTTTCTTT
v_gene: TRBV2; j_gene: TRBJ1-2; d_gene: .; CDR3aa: CASTIEGGFSPGYTF; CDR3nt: TGTGCCAGCACAATTGAGGGGGGGTTCTCCCCCGGCTACACCTTC
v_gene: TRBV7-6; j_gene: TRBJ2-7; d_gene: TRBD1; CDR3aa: CASSLGGTGSSYEQYF; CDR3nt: TGTGCCAGCAGCTTAGGGGGGACAGGTAGCTCCTACGAGCAGTACTTC
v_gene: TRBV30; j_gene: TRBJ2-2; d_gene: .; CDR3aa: CAWIRGFGTGELFF; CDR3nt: TGTGCCTGGATCCGGGGATTTGGGACCGGGGAGCTGTTTTTT
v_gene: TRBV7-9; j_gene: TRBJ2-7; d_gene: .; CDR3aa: CASSSASRYEQYF; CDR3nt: TGTGCCAGCAGCTCAGCTAGTCGCTACGAGCAGTACTTC
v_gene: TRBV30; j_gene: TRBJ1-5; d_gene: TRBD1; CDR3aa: CAWSATGQGNQPQHF; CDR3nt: TGTGCCTGGAGTGCTACGGGACAGGGGAATCAGCCCCAGCATTTT
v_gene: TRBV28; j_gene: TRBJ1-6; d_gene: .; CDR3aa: CASRTPRRGYYNSPLHF; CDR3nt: TGTGCCAGCAGGACTCCCAGGCGGGGGTACTATAATTCACCCCTCCACTTT
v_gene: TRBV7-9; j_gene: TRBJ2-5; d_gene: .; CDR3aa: CASSSTATWEQETQYF; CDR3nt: TGTGCCAGCAGCTCAACAGCCACGTGGGAGCAAGAGACCCAGTACTTC
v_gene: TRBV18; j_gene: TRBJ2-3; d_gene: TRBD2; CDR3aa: CASSPQTSGGTDTQYF; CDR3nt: TGTGCCAGCTCACCACAGACTAGCGGGGGAACAGATACGCAGTATTTT
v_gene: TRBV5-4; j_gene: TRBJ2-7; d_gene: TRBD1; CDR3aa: CASSQTGDYEQYF; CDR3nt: TGTGCCAGCAGCCAGACAGGGGACTACGAGCAGTACTTC
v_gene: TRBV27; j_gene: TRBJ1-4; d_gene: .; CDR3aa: CASSQARRNEKLFF; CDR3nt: TGTGCCAGCAGTCAGGCGCGGAGGAATGAAAAACTGTTTTTT
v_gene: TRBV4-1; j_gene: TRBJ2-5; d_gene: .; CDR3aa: CASSQVTLEETQYF; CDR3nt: TGCGCCAGCAGCCAAGTTACGCTAGAGGAGACCCAGTACTTC
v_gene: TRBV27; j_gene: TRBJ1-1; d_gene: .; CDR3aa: CASSLTGTEAFF; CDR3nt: TGTGCCAGCAGTTTGACAGGTACTGAAGCTTTCTTT
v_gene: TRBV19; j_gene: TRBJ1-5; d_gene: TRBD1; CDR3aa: CASTGQGAYNQPQHF; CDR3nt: TGTGCCAGTACCGGACAGGGGGCCTACAATCAGCCCCAGCATTTT
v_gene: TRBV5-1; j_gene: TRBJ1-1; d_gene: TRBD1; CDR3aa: CASSSRTGNTEAFF; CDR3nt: TGCGCCAGCAGCTCCAGGACAGGTAACACTGAAGCTTTCTTT